This TCR beta chain emerged from a study of cytomegalovirus exposure and HLA in healthy donors. Study-level results: The later analysis indicated that the majority of CMV-associated TCR beta chains appeared HLA-restricted.

PCR amplification relied on 60 Vbeta primers (plus 13 Jbeta primers). Method: immunoSEQ multiplex PCR; TCRdb's copy keeps in-frame clones and lacks some. The sample lists roughly 170,000 clones; approximately 80% were seen once. The CDR3 covers 14 residues. The germline V gene encodes CDR1 MDHEN and CDR2 SYDVKM. V was clipped by 7 bases and J by 2 bases, with 15 bases between them. Remarks on this clone: The antigen is unknown.

The chain couples TRBV28 to TRBJ2-7, with D possibly matching TRBD1 (7 bases). Sequenced material: PBMCs. The sequence derives from a woman aged 18-29 years in good health and CMV-seronegative. CDR3 residues: CASMAGQRTYEQYF. The CDR3, as DNA: TGTGCCAGCATGGCGGGACAGAGAACCTACGAGCAGTACTTC.